Sequencing of this T cell receptor beta chain was carried out in a study of cytomegalovirus exposure and HLA in healthy donors. The study, taken as a whole, reports: Follow-up analysis seemed to connect common viral pathogens with several of the most significant clusters identified. Later work showed greater clonal expansion in HLA-associated TCR beta chains than in equally common others.

Only one count was recorded for this clone. The antigen remains undetermined. The primer mix had 60 Vbeta and 13 Jbeta primers. Clones were sequenced by immunoSEQ multiplex PCR, and TCRdb holds only the in-frame ones, with some missing. The table has more than 95,000 clones, more than 70% seen once. V shed 2 bases, J shed 4 bases, and the junction held 2 bases outside the gene matches. CDR3 size: 14 residues. Looked up from germline, CDR1 is MNHEY and CDR2 is SVGAGI. This receptor was identified in a man aged 25 to 45 in good health and CMV-seronegative. Material: PBMCs. The chain employs TRBV6-5 and TRBJ2-3, with 8 bases aligning to TRBD1. CDR3 coding DNA: TGTGCCAGCAGTTACGACAGGGGTTCAGATACGCAGTATTTT. Its protein product is CASSYDRGSDTQYF.